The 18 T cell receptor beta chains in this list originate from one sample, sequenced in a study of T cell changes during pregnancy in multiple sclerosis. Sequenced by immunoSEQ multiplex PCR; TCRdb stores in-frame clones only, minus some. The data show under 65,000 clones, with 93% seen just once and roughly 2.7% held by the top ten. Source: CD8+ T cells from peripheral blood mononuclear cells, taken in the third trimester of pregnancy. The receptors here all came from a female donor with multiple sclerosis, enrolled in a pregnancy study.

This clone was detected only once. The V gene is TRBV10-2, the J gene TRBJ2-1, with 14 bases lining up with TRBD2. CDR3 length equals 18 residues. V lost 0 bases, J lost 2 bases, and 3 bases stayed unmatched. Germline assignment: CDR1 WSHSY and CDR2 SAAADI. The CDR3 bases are TGCGCCAGCAGTGAGTCGTGGACTAGCGGGAGGCCCTACAATGAGCAGTTCTTC. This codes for CASSESWTSGRPYNEQFF.

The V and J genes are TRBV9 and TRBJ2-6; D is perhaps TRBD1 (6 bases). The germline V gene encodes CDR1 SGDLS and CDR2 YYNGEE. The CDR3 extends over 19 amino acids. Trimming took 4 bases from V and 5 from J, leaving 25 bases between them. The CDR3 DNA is TGTGCCAGCAGCCCTCGGGACCCCAAAAACAGGGAATGGGCCAACGTCCTGACTTTC. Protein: CASSPRDPKNREWANVLTF.

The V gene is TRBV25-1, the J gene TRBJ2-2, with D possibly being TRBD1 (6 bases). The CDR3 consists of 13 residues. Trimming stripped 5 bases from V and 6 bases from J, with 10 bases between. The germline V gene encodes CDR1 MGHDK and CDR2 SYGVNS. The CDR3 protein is CASSRGQPGELFF. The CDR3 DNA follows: TGTGCCAGCAGTAGGGGACAACCCGGGGAGCTGTTTTTT.

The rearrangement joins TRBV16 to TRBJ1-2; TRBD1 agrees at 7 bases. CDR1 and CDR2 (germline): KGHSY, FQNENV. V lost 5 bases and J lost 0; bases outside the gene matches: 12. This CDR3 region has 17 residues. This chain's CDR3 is CASSSPGQLLANYGYTF. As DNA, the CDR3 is TGTGCCAGCAGCTCCCCGGGACAGCTCCTAGCTAACTATGGCTACACCTTC.

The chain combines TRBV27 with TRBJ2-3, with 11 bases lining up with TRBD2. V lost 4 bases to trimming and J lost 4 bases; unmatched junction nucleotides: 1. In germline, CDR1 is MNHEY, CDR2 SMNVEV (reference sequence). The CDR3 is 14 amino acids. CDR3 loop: CASSSGLAADTQYF. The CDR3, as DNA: TGTGCCAGCAGTTCGGGACTAGCGGCAGATACGCAGTATTTT.

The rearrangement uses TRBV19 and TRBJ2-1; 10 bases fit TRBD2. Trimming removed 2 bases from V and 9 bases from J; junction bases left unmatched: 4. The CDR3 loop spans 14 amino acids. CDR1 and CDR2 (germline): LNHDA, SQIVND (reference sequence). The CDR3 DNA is TGTGCCAGTAGTATAACCAGCGGGGGGGTTGAGCAGTTCTTC. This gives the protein CASSITSGGVEQFF.

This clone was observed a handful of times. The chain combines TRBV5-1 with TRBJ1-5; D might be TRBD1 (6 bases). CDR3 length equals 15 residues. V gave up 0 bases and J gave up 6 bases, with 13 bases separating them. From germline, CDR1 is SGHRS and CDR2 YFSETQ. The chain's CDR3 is CASSLGTGTTQPQHF. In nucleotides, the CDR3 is TGCGCCAGCAGCTTGGGGACTGGGACAACTCAGCCCCAGCATTTT.

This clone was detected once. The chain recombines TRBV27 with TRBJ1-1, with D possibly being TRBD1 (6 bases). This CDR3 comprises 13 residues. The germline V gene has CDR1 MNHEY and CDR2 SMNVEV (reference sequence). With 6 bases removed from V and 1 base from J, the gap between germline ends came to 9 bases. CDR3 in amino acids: CASRKQGNTEAFF. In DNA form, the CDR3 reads TGTGCCAGCAGAAAACAGGGGAACACTGAAGCTTTCTTT.

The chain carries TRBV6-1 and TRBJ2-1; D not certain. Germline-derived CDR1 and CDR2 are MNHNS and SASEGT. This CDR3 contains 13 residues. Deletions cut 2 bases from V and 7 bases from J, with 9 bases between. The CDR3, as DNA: TGTGCCAGCAGTGAAATAGAGGATAATGAGCAGTTCTTC. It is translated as CASSEIEDNEQFF.

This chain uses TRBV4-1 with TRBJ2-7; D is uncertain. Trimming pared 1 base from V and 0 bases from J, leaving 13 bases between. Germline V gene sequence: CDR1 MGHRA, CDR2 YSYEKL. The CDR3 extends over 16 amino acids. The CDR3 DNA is TGCGCCAGCAGCCAAGCAGAGGTACGCTACTCCTACGAGCAGTACTTC. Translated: CASSQAEVRYSYEQYF.

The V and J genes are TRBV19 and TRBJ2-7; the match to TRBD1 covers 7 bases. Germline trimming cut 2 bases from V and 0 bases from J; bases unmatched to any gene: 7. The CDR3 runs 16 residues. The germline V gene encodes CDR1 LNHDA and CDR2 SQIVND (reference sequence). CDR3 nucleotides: TGTGCCAGTAGTATAAGGGCCGGGACAGCCTCCTACGAGCAGTACTTC. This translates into CASSIRAGTASYEQYF.

In DNA, the CDR3 is TGTGCCAGCAGTTACTCGGTTACAGGGCAAGAAGCTTTCTTT. This codes for CASSYSVTGQEAFF. This sequence joins TRBV6-6 and TRBJ1-1; possibly TRBD1 for D (6 bases). V was cut by 0 bases and J by 8 bases, with 13 bases left in between. The CDR3 sequence is 14 residues long. Germline CDR1 reads MNHNY; CDR2 reads SVGAGI (reference sequence).

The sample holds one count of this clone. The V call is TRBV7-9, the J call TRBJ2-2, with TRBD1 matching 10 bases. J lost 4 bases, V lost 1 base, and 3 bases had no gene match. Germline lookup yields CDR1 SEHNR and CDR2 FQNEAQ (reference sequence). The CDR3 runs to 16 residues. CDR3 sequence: CASSLEGQGFTGELFF. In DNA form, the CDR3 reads TGTGCCAGCAGCTTAGAGGGACAGGGGTTCACCGGGGAGCTGTTTTTT.

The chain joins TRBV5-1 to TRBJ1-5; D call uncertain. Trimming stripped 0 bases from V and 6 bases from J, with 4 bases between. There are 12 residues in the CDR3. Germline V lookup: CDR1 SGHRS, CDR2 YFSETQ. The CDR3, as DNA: TGCGCCAGCAGCTTGGCCGGTCAGCCCCAGCATTTT. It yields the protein CASSLAGQPQHF.

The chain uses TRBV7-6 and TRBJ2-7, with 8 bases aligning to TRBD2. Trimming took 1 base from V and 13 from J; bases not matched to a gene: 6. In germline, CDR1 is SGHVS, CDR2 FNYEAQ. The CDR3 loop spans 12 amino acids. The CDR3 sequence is CASSLGEREIYF. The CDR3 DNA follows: TGTGCCAGCAGCTTAGGGGAGCGGGAGATTTACTTC.

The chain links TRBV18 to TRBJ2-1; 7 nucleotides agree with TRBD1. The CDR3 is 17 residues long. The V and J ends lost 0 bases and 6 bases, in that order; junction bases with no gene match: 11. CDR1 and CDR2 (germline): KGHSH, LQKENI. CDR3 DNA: TGTGCCAGCTCACCACCGGAACAGGACAGGAGCTTCAATGAGCAGTTCTTC. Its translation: CASSPPEQDRSFNEQFF.

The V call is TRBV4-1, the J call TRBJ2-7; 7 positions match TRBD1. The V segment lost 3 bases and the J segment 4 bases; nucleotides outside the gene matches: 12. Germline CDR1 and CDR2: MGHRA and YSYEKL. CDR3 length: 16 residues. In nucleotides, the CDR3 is TGCGCCAGCAGCCATCAAAGCCCGACAGGGTGGTACGAGCAGTACTTC. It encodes CASSHQSPTGWYEQYF.

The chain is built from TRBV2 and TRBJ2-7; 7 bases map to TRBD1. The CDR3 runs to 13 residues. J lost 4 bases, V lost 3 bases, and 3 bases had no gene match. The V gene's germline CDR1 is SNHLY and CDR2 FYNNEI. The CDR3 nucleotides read TGTGCCAGCAGTGATGGGGGACAGTACGAGCAGTACTTC. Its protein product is CASSDGGQYEQYF.